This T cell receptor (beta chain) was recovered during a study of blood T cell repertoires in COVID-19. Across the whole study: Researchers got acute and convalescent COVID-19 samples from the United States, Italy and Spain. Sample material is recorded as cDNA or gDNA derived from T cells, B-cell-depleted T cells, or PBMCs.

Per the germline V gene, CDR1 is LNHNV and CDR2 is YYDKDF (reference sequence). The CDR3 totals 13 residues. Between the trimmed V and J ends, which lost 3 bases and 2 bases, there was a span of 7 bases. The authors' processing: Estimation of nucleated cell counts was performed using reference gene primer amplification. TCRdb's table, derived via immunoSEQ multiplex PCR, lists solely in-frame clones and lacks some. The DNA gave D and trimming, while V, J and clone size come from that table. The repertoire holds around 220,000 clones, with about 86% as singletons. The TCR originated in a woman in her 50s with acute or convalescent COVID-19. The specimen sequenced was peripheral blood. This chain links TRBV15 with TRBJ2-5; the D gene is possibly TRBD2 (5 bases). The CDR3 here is CATSSGIQETQYF. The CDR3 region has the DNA TGTGCCACCAGCAGCGGGATTCAAGAGACCCAGTACTTC.